One sample yielded the 7 T cell receptor beta chains listed below, sequenced in a study of a mutant IDH1 vaccine in newly diagnosed glioma. The time point: week 5, during vaccination. Mutant IDH1 20-mer peptide, at 300 ug, made up each vaccine dose, with topical imiquimod. Produced via immunoSEQ multiplex PCR; TCRdb's table is partial and in-frame only. The sample records tens of thousands of clones, 81% being singletons. These receptors are not linked to any known antigen. Sequencing was performed on PBMCs, taken from a glioma patient whose treatment included an IDH1 peptide vaccine. These receptors originate from a man between 25 and 39 years old with glioma.

The rearrangement links TRBV28 to TRBJ2-3; perhaps TRBD2 as D (6 bases). This CDR3 comprises 12 residues. Trimming removed 3 bases at V and 10 bases at J, with 11 bases between. Germline V gene data show CDR1 as MDHEN and CDR2 as SYDVKM. Written as DNA, the CDR3 is TGTGCCAGCAGTTTCTCACGGGACTCGCAGTATTTT. It encodes CASSFSRDSQYF.

This chain links TRBV2 with TRBJ2-5, with D possibly being TRBD1 (5 bases). With 2 bases removed from V and 4 bases from J, the gap between germline ends came to 11 bases. Germline CDR1 and CDR2: SNHLY and FYNNEI. There are 14 residues in the CDR3. The CDR3 DNA follows: TGTGCCAGCAGTGAACACAGGCCCCCAGAGACCCAGTACTTC. As protein: CASSEHRPPETQYF.

The chain is built from TRBV2 and TRBJ2-1; TRBD1 aligns across 8 bases. CDR1 is SNHLY, CDR2 FYNNEI, per germline. The ends lost 4 bases at V and 8 bases at J; junction bases unmatched: 10. This CDR3 is built from 15 residues. CDR3: CASSALGQEDHEQFF. The CDR3 DNA reads TGTGCCAGCAGTGCGCTGGGACAGGAAGATCATGAGCAGTTCTTC. The full variable domain, completed using reference TRBV2 and TRBJ2-1, is EPEVTQTPSHQVTQMGQEVILRCVPISNHLYFYWYRQILGQKVEFLVSFYNNEISEKSEIFDDQFSVERPDGSNFTLKIRSTKLEDSAMYFCASSALGQEDHEQFFGPGTRLTVL.

This chain's CDR3 is CAWSLSGVAEAFF. The DNA for the CDR3 is TGTGCCTGGAGCCTCTCGGGGGTGGCTGAAGCTTTCTTT. The rearrangement joins TRBV30 to TRBJ1-1, with a possible D match to TRBD1 (5 bases). This CDR3 comprises 13 residues. The V and J ends lost 3 bases and 6 bases respectively, with 14 bases between them. In germline, CDR1 is GTSNPN, CDR2 SVGIG (reference sequence). The full variable domain, with the rest looked up from reference TRBV30 and TRBJ1-1, is SQTIHQWPATLVQPVGSPLSLECTVEGTSNPNLYWYRQAAGRGLQLLFYSVGIGQISSEVPQNLSASRPQDRQFILSSKKLLLSDSGFYLCAWSLSGVAEAFFGQGTRLTVV.

This chain uses TRBV6-4 with TRBJ2-3; TRBD1 agrees at 9 bases. After removal of 2 bases from V and 4 bases from J, the junction contained 1 base not matched to a gene. Germline CDR1 and CDR2: MRHNA and SNTAGT. This CDR3 spans 14 amino acids. DNA of the CDR3: TGTGCCAGCAGTGACACAGGGGGCGCAGATACGCAGTATTTT. This translates into CASSDTGGADTQYF.

V is TRBV10-1 and J is TRBJ2-1, with 7 positions matching TRBD1. CDR3 size: 17 residues. V shed 4 bases, J shed 0 bases, and the junction held 9 bases outside the gene matches. The germline V gene has CDR1 WNHNN and CDR2 SYGVQD (reference sequence). CDR3 nucleotide sequence: TGCGCCAGCAGTGGAGGGGCTTCAGGGGGCTCCTACAATGAGCAGTTCTTC. It encodes CASSGGASGGSYNEQFF.

This chain links TRBV30 with TRBJ2-2; TRBD2 agrees at 14 bases. The CDR3 spans 19 residues. The junction had 9 bases not matched to a gene; V was cut back by 2 bases and J by 1 base. CDR1 is GTSNPN and CDR2 is SVGIG in the germline V gene (reference sequence). CDR3 region: CAWSPGGLAGAKNTGELFF. The DNA of the CDR3 is TGTGCCTGGAGTCCAGGGGGACTAGCGGGGGCTAAGAACACCGGGGAGCTGTTTTTT.